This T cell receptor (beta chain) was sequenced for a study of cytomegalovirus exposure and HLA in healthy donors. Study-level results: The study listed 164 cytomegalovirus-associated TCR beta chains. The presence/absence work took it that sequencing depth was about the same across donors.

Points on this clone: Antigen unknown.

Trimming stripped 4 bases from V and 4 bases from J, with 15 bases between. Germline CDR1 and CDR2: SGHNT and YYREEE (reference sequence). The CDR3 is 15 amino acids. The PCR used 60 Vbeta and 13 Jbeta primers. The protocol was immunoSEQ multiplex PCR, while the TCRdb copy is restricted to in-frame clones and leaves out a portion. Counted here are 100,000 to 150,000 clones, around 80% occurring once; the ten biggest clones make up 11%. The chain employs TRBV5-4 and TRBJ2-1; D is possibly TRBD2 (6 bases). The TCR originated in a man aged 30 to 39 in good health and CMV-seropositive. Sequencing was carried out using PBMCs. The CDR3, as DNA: TGTGCCAGCAGCCGGGGAAGTAGCGGATACAATGAGCAGTTCTTC. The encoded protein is CASSRGSSGYNEQFF.